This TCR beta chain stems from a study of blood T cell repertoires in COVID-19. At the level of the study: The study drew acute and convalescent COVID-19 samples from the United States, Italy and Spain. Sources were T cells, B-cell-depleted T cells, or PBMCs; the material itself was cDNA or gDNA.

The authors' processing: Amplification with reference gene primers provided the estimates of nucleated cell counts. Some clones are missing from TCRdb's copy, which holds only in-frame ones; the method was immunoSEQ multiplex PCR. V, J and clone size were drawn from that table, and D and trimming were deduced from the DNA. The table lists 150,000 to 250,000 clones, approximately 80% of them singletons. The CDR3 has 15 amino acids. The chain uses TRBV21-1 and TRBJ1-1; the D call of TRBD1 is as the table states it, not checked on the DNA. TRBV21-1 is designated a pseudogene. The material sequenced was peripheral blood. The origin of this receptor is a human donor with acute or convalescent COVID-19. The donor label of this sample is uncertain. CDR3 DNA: TGTGCCAGCAGCCTAAGGACAGGGAGTAACACTGAAGCTTTCTTT. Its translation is CASSLRTGSNTEAFF.